This T cell receptor (beta chain) was retrieved from a study of post-analysis software for immune sequencing data. Unique molecular identifiers were built into the TCR beta cDNA libraries. T cells numbering about 0.85 to 11 million yielded cDNA molecules that totaled roughly 500,000. TCRdb recomputed calls from the PCR reads with MiXCR, one row per CDR3 protein. The table has about half a million distinct CDR3 sequences, approximately 34% seen once; the top ten hold 5% to 6%. Points on this clonotype: Its antigen is unidentified.

Study-level findings and limits: Samples prepared in the same batch strongly co-clustered by F measure. Compared against controls, patients with multiple sclerosis displayed significantly lower normalized Chao1 diversity.

Sequencing was done on a sample of blood. The clonotype comes from a girl aged 2-17 years with multiple sclerosis.

This CDR3 reads CASSSLLRVSGANVLTF. In DNA, the CDR3 is TGTGCCAGCTCCTCACTACTCAGGGTATCTGGGGCCAACGTCCTGACTTTC. The V call is TRBV9, the J call TRBJ2-6; maybe TRBD1 (5 bases). The CDR3 sequence is 17 residues long. Germline-derived CDR1 and CDR2 are SGDLS and YYNGEE. V shed 7 bases and J shed 1 base, with 18 bases lying between them. Looking up the rest from reference TRBV9 and TRBJ2-6 gives the full variable domain: DSGVTQTPKHLITATGQRVTLRCSPRSGDLSVYWYQQSLDQGLQFLIQYYNGEERAKGNILERFSAQQFPDLHSELNLSSLELGDSALYFCASSSLLRVSGANVLTFGAGSRLTVL.